This T cell receptor (beta chain) was identified during a study of cytomegalovirus exposure and HLA in healthy donors. This CDR3 has 14 residues. Looked up from germline, CDR1 is SGHRS and CDR2 is YFSETQ. V dropped 4 bases and J dropped 8; count of bases not matched to a gene: 4. In the PCR, 60 Vbeta and 13 Jbeta primers were used. TCRdb's copy holds only in-frame clones and misses some; the assay was immunoSEQ multiplex PCR. The top ten clones hold 9.5% to 15% of a sample with 65,000 to 90,000 clones, roughly 82% of them seen once. The specimen sequenced was PBMCs. V is TRBV5-1 and J is TRBJ1-4; TRBD1 agrees at 11 bases. This receptor was taken from a man in his sixties or seventies in good health and CMV-seronegative. The CDR3 protein is CASSEGQGVEKLFF. In DNA, the CDR3 is TGCGCCAGCAGCGAGGGACAGGGGGTGGAAAAACTGTTTTTT.